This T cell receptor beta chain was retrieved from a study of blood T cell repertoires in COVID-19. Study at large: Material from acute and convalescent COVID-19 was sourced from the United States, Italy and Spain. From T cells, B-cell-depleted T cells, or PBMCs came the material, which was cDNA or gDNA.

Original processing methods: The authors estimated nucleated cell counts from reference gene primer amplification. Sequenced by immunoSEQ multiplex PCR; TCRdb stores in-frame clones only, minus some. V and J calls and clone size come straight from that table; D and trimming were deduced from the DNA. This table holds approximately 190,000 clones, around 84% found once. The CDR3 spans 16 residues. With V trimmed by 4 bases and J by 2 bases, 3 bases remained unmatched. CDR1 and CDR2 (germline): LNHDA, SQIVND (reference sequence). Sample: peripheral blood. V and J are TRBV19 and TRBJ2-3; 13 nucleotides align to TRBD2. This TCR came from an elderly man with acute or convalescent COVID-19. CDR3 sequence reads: CASSTGLAGLTDTQYF. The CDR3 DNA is TGTGCCAGTAGTACGGGACTAGCGGGACTCACAGATACGCAGTATTTT.